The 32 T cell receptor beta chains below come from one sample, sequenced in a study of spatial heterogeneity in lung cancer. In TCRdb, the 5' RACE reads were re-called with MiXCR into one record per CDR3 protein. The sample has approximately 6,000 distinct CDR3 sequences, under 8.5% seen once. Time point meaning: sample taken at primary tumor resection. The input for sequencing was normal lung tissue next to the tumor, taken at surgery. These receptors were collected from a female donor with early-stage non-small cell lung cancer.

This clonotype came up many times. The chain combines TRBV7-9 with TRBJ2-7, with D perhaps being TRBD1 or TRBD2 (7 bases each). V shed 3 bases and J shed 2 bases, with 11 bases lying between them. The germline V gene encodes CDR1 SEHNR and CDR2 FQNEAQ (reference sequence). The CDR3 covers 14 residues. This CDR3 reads CASSFRGGAYEQYF. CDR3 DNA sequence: TGTGCCAGCAGCTTCAGGGGGGGAGCCTACGAGCAGTACTTC.

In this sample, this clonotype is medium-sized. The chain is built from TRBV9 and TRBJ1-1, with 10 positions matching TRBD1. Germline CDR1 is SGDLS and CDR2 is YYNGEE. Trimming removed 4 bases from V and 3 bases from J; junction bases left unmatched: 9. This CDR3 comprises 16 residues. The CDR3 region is CASSPRDRGSDTEAFF. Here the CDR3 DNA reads TGTGCCAGCAGCCCCAGGGACAGGGGTTCAGACACTGAAGCTTTCTTT.

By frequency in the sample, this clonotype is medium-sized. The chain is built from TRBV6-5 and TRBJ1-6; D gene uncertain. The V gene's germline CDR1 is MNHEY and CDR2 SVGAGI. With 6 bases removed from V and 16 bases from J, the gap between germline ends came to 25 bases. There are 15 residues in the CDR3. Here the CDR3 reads CASSPDPLVALPLHF. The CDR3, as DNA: TGTGCCAGCAGCCCCGATCCGCTCGTTGCCCTACCTCTCCACTTT.

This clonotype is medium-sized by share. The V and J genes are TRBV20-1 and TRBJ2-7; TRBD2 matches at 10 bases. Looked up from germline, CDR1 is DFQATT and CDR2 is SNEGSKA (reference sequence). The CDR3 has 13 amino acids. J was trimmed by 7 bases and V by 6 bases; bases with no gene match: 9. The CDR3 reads CSAVSGGPLEQYF. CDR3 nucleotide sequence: TGCAGTGCGGTTAGCGGGGGGCCTCTGGAGCAGTACTTC.

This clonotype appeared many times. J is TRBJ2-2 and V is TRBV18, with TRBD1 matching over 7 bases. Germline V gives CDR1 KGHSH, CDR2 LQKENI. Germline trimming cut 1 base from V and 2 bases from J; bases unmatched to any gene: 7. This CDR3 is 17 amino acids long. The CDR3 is CASSPLPGQRNTGELFF. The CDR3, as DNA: TGTGCCAGCTCACCACTTCCGGGACAGAGAAACACCGGGGAGCTGTTTTTT.

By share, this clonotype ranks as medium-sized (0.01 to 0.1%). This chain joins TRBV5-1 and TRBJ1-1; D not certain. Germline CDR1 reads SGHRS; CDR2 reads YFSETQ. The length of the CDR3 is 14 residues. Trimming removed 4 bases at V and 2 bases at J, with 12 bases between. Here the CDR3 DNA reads TGCGCCAGCAGCCCCGGACGGACCAACACTGAAGCTTTCTTT. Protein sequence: CASSPGRTNTEAFF.

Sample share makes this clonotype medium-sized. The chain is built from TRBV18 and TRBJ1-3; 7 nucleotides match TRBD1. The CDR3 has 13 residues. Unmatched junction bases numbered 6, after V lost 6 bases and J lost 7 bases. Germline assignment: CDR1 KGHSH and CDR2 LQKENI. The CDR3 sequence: CASSEFRGNTIYF. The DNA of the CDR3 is TGTGCCAGCTCGGAATTCAGGGGGAACACCATATATTTT. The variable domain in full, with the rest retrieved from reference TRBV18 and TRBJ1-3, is NAGVMQNPRHLVRRRGQEARLRCSPMKGHSHVYWYRQLPEEGLKFMVYLQKENIIDESGMPKERFSAEFPKEGPSILRIQQVVRGDSAAYFCASSEFRGNTIYFGEGSWLTVV.

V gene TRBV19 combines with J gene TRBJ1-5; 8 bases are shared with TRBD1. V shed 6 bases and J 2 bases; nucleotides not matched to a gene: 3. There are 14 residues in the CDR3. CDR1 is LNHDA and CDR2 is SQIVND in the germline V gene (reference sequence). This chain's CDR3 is CASSQGAGNQPQHF. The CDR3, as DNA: TGTGCCAGTAGCCAGGGGGCGGGCAATCAGCCCCAGCATTTT.

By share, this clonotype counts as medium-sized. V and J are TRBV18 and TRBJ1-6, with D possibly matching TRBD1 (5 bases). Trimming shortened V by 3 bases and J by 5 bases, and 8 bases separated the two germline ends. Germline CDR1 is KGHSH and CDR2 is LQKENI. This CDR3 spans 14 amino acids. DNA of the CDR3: TGTGCCAGCTCACCTTCAGGGAATAATTCACCCCTCCACTTT. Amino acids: CASSPSGNNSPLHF.

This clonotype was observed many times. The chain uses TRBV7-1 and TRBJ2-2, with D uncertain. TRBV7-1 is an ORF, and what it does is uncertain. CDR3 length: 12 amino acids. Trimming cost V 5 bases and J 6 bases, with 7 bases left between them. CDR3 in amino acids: CASSHSAGELFF. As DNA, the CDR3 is TGTGCCAGCAGCCACAGCGCCGGGGAGCTGTTTTTT.

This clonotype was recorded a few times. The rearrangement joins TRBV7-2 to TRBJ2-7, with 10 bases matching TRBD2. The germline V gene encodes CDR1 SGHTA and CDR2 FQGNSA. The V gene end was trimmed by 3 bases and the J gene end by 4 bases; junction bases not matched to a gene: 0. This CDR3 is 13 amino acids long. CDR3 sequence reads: CASSLTSGYEQYF. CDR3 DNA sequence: TGTGCCAGCAGCTTGACTAGCGGGTACGAGCAGTACTTC.

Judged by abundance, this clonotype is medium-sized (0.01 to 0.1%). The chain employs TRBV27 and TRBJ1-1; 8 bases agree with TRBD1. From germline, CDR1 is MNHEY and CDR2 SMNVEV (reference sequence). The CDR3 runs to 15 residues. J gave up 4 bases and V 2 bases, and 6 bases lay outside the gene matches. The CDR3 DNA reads TGTGCCAGCAGTTTACAGGGGGCAATGGGCACTGAAGCTTTCTTT. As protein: CASSLQGAMGTEAFF.

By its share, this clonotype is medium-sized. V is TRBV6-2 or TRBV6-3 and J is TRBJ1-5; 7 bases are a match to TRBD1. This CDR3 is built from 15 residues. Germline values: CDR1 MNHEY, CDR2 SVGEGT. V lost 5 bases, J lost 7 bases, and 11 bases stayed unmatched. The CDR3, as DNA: TGTGCCAGCAGTCCACCAGACAGGGACGGCCAGCCCCAGCATTTT. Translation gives CASSPPDRDGQPQHF.

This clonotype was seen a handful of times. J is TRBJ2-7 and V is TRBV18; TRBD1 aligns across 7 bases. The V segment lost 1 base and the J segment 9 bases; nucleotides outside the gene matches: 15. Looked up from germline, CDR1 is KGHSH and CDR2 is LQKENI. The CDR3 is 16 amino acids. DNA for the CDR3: TGTGCCAGCTCACCACGCCGGGACAGTGGGTCTATCGGGCAGTACTTC. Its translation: CASSPRRDSGSIGQYF. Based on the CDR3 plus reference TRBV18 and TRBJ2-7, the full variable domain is NAGVMQNPRHLVRRRGQEARLRCSPMKGHSHVYWYRQLPEEGLKFMVYLQKENIIDESGMPKERFSAEFPKEGPSILRIQQVVRGDSAAYFCASSPRRDSGSIGQYFGPGTRLTVT.

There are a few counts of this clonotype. The CDR3 region is CASSQTGGASYNEQFF. The CDR3 DNA is TGCGCCAGCAGCCAAACCGGGGGGGCCTCCTACAATGAGCAGTTCTTC. The chain uses TRBV4-1 and TRBJ2-1, with 8 bases aligning to TRBD2. The CDR3 is 16 residues long. The V segment lost 2 bases and the J segment 0 bases; nucleotides outside the gene matches: 3. Germline CDR1 is MGHRA and CDR2 is YSYEKL.

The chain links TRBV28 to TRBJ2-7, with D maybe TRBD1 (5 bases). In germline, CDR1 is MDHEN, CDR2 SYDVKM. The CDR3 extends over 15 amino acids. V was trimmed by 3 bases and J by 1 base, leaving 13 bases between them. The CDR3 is CASSFRGTTSYEQYF. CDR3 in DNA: TGTGCCAGCAGTTTTAGGGGAACTACATCCTACGAGCAGTACTTC.

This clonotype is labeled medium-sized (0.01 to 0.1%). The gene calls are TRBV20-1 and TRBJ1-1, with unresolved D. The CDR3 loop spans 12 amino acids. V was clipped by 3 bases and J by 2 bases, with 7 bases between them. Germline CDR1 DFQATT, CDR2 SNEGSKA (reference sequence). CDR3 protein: CSARPPNTEAFF. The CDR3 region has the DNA TGCAGTGCTAGGCCCCCCAACACTGAAGCTTTCTTT.

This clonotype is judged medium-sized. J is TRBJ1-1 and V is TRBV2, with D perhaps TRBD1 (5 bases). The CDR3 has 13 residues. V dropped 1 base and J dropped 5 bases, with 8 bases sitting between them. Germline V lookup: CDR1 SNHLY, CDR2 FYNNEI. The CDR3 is CASSEGPGTEAFF. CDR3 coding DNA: TGTGCCAGCAGTGAAGGGCCAGGGACTGAAGCTTTCTTT.

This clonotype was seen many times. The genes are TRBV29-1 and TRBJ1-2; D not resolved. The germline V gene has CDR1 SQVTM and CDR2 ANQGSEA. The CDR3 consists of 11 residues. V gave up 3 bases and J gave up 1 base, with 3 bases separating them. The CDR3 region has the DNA TGCAGCGTTGATTATAACTATGGCTACACCTTC. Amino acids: CSVDYNYGYTF. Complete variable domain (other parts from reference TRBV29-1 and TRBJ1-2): SAVISQKPSRDICQRGTSLTIQCQVDSQVTMMFWYRQQPGQSLTLIATANQGSEATYESGFVIDKFPISRPNLTFSTLTVSNMSPEDSSIYLCSVDYNYGYTFGSGTRLTVV.

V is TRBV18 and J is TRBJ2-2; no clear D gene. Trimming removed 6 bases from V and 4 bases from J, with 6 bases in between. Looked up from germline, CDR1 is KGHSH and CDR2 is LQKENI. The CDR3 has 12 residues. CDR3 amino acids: CASSSSTGELFF. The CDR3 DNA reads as TGTGCCAGCTCCTCCAGCACCGGGGAGCTGTTTTTT.

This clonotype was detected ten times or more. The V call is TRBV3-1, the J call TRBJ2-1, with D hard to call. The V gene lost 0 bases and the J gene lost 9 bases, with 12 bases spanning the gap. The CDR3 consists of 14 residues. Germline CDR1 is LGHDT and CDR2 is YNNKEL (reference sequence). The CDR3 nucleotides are TGTGCCAGCAGCCAAGATCGTCTCGGGCTTGAGCAGTTCTTC. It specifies CASSQDRLGLEQFF.

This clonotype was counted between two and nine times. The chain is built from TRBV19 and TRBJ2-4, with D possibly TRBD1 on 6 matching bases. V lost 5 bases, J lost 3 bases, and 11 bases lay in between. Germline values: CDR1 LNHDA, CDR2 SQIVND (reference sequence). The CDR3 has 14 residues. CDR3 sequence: CASSQTGVKNIQYF. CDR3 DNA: TGTGCCAGTAGTCAGACAGGCGTCAAAAACATTCAGTACTTC.

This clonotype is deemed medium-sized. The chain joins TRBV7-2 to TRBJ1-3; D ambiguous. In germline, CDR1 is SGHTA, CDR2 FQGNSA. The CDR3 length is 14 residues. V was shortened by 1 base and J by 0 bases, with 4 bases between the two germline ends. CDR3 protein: CASSLGFSGNTIYF. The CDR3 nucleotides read TGTGCCAGCAGCTTAGGATTCTCTGGAAACACCATATATTTT. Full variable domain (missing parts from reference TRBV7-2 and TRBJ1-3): GAGVSQSPSNKVTEKGKDVELRCDPISGHTALYWYRQSLGQGLEFLIYFQGNSAPDKSGLPSDRFSAERTGGSVSTLTIQRTQQEDSAVYLCASSLGFSGNTIYFGEGSWLTVV.

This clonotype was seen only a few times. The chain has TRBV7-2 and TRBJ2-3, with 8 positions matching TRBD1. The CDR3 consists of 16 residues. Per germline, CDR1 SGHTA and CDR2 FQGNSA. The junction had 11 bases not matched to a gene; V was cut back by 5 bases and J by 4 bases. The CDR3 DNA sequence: TGTGCCAGCAGCCGGTCCCGGACAGGGTTAGCAGATACGCAGTATTTT. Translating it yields CASSRSRTGLADTQYF.

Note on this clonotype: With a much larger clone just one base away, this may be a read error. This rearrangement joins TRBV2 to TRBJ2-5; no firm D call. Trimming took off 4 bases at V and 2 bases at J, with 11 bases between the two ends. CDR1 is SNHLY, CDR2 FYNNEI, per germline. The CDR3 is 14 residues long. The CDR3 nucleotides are TGTGCCAGCAGTGCCAGGTCGGCTCAAGAGACCCAGTACTTC. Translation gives CASSARSAQETQYF.

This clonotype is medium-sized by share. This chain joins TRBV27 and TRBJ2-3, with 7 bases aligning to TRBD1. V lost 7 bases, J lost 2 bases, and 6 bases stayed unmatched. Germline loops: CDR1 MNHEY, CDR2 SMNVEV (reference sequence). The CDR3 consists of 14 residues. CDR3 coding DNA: TGTGCCAGCACCCCGGACAGGACCACAGATACGCAGTATTTT. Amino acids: CASTPDRTTDTQYF.

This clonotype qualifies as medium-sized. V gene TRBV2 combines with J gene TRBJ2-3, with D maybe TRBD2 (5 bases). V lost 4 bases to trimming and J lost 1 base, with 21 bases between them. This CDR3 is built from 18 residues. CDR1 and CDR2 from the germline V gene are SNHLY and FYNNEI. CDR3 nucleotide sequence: TGTGCCAGCAGTGGAGGGTGGAGGAGGAGCGGCCGCACAGATACGCAGTATTTT. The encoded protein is CASSGGWRRSGRTDTQYF. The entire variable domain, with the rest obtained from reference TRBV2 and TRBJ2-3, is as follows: EPEVTQTPSHQVTQMGQEVILRCVPISNHLYFYWYRQILGQKVEFLVSFYNNEISEKSEIFDDQFSVERPDGSNFTLKIRSTKLEDSAMYFCASSGGWRRSGRTDTQYFGPGTRLTVL.

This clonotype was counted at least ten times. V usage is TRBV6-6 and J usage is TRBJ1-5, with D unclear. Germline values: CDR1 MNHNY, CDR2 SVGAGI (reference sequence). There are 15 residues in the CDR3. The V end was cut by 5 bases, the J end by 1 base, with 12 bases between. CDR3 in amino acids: CASSPHQKSNQPQHF. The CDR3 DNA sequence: TGTGCCAGCAGTCCTCACCAAAAAAGCAATCAGCCCCAGCATTTT.

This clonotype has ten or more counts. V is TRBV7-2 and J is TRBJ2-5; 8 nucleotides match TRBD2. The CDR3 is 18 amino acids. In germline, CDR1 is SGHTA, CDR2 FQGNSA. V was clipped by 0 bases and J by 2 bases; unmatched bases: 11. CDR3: CASSLAPSGGPQQETQYF. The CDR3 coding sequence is TGTGCCAGCAGCTTAGCCCCCAGCGGGGGACCCCAACAAGAGACCCAGTACTTC.

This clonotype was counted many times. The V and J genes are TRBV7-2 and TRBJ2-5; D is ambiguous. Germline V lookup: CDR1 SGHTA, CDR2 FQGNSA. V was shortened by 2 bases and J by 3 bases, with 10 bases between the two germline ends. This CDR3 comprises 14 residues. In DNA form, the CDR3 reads TGTGCCAGCAGCTTAAATTTTTGGGAAGAGACCCAGTACTTC. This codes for CASSLNFWEETQYF.

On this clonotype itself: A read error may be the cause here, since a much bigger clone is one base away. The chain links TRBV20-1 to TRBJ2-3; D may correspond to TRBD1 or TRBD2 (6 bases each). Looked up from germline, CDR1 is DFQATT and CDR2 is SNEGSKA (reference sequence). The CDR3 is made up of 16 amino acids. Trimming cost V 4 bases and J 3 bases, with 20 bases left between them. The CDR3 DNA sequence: TGCAGTGCTACCCGACTAGAGGGGGGATATACAGATACGCAGTATTTT. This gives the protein CSATRLEGGYTDTQYF.

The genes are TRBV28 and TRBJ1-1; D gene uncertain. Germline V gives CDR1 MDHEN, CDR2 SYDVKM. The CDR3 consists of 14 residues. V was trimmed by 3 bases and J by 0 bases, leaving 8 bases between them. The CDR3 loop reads CASSFTDLNTEAFF. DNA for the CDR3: TGTGCCAGCAGTTTCACAGATTTGAACACTGAAGCTTTCTTT.